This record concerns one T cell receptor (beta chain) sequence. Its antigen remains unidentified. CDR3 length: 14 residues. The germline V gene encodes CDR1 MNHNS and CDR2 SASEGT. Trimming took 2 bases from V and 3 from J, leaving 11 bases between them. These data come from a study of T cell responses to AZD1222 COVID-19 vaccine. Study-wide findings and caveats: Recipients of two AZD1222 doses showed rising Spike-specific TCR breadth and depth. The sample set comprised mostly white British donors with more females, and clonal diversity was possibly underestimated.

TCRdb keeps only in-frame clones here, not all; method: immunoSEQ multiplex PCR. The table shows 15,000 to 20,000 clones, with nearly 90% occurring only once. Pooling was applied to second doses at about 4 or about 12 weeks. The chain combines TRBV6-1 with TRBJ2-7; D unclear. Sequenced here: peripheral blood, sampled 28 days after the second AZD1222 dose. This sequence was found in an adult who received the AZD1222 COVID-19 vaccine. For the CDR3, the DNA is TGTGCCAGCAGTGAAATGGGTTCCCACTACGAGCAGTACGTC. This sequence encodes CASSEMGSHYEQYV.